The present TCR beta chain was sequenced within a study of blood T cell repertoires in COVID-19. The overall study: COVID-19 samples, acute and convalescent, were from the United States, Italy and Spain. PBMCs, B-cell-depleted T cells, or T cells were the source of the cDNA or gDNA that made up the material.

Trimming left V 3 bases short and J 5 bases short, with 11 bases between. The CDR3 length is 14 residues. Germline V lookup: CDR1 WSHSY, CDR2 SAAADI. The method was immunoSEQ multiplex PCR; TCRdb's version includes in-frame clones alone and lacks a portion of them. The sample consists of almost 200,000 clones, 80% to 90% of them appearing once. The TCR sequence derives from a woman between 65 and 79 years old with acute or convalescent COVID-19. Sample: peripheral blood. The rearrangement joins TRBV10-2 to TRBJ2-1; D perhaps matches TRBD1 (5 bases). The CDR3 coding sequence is TGCGCCAGCAGTGAAACAGGCTTAAACAATGAGCAGTTCTTC. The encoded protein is CASSETGLNNEQFF.